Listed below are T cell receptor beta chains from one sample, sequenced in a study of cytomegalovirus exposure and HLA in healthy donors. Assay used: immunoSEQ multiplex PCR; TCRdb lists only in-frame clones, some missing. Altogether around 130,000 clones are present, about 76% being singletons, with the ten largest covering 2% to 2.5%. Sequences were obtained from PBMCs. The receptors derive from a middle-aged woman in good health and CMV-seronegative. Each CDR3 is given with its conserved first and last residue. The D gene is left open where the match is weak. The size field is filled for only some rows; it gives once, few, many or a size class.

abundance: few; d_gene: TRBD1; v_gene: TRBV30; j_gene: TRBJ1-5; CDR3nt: TGTGCCTGGAGTGAATTGACAGGGAGCCAGCCCCAGCATTTT; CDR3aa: CAWSELTGSQPQHF
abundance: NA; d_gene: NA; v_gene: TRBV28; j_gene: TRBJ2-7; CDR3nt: TGTGCCAGCAGTCTACATTCCCCGGGTGGGGAGCAGTACTTC; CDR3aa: CASSLHSPGGEQYF
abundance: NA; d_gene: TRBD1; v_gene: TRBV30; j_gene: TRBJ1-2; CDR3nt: TGTGCCGGAGGACAGGGGAACGTTTATGGCTACACCTTC; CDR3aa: CAGGQGNVYGYTF
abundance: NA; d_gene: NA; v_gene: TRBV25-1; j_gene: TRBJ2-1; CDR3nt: TGTGCCAGCAGTGACGGACTAAGGGGGGGATACTACAATGAGCAGTTCTTC; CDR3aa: CASSDGLRGGYYNEQFF
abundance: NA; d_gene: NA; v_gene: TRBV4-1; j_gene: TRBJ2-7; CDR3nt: TGCGCCAGCAGCCAAGAGCAGCGGATCTACGAGCAGTACTTC; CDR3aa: CASSQEQRIYEQYF
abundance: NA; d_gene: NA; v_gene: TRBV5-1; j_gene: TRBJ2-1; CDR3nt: TGCGCCAGCAGCCTGGAGGCTATAGCCCATGAGCAGTTCTTC; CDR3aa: CASSLEAIAHEQFF
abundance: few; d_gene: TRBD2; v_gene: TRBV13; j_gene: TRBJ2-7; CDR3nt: TGTGCCAGCAGCTTAGTTCCGACTAGCGGGAGGAACGAGCAGTACTTC; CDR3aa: CASSLVPTSGRNEQYF
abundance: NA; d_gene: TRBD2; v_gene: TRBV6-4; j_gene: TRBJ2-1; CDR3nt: TGTGCCAGCAGTGACTCGATAAGGACTAGCGGTGCTTACAATGAGCAGTTCTTC; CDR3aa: CASSDSIRTSGAYNEQFF
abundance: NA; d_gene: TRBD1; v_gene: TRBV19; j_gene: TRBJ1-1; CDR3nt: TGTGCCAGTAGTCCACAGGGGGGCAGCACTGAAGCTTTCTTT; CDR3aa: CASSPQGGSTEAFF
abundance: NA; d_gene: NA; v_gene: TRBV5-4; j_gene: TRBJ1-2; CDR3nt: TGTGCCAGCAAGAGATTAGCAGGGCTTGCTCCCTACACCTTC; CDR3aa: CASKRLAGLAPYTF
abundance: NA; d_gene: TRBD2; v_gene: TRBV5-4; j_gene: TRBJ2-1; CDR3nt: TGTGCCAGCAGCTTCAAGTCGGGGGGTCGGAATGAGCAGTTCTTC; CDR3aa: CASSFKSGGRNEQFF
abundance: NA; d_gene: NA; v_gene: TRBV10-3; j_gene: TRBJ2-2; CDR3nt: TGTGCCATCAGAACAGACATTTTTTCGAACACCGGGGAGCTGTTTTTT; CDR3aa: CAIRTDIFSNTGELFF
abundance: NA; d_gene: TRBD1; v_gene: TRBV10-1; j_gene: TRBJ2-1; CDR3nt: TGCGCCAGCAGTCCGGGACAGGGGTCTGAGCAGTTCTTC; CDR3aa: CASSPGQGSEQFF